This TCR beta chain was identified in a study of identical twins. Whole-study findings and limits: There were fewer insertions in abundant cord blood beta clonotypes, but memory repertoires showed no such pattern.

The table lists this clonotype with a few counts. Antigen specificity is unknown. Template switching created a universal primer site, and the cDNA included unique molecular identifiers. In TCRdb, the 5' RACE reads were re-called with MiXCR into one record per CDR3 protein. This sample has some 760,000 distinct CDR3 sequences, with around a sixth found just once. The data were also submitted as part of a second study, on T cells expressing NK-cell markers. That study reports: Topping the CD3+CD56-NKG2C+ fraction as well were these clonotypes, in several donors. Certain NKG2C+ T cell clones were expanded, and their HCMV specificity remained unclear.

The sequence derives from a woman in her late teens or twenties in good health. Sample: PBMCs.

The CDR3 nucleotides are TGTGCCATCAGTGAACTAGCGCGGTCGACCTACGAGCAGTACTTC. It encodes CAISELARSTYEQYF. This chain links TRBV10-3 with TRBJ2-7, with 7 bases aligning to TRBD2. V was pared by 3 bases and J by 2 bases, with 7 bases of the junction left unmatched. The germline V gene has CDR1 ENHRY and CDR2 SYGVKD. This CDR3 is 15 amino acids long.